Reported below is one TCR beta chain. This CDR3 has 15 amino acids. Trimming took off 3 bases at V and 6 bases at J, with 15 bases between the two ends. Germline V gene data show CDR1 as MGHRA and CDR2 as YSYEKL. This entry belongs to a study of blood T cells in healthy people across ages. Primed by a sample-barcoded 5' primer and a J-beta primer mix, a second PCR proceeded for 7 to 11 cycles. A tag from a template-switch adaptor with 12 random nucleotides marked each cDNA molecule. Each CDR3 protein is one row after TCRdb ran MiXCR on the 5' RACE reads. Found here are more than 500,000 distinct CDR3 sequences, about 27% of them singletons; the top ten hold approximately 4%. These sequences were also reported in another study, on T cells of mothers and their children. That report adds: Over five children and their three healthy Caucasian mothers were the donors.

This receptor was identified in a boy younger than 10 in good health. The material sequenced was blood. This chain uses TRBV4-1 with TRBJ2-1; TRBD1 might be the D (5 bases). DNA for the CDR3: TGCGCCAGCAGCCAGGGGCTAATTCCTACCAATGAGCAGTTCTTC. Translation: CASSQGLIPTNEQFF.